Presented here are 20 T cell receptor beta chains from one specimen sequenced in a study of monozygotic twins with inflammatory bowel disease. TCRdb re-called the 5' RACE reads; one entry per CDR3 protein, DNA not given. Listed are some 300,000 distinct CDR3 sequences; more than 4.5% falls within the top ten. The material sequenced was blood. The source is a human donor with ulcerative colitis or Crohn's disease, or a healthy co-twin of an affected twin (not recorded which).

The chain carries TRBV28 and TRBJ2-1; TCRdb reports TRBD1, a call that lacks DNA to check it against. The CDR3 length is 16 residues. The germline V gene has CDR1 MDHEN and CDR2 SYDVKM. The CDR3 loop reads CASSPGEWSSYNEQFF.

The V gene is TRBV28, the J gene TRBJ1-5. CDR1 and CDR2 (germline): MDHEN, SYDVKM. The CDR3 consists of 16 residues. The chain's CDR3 is CASSLWSDGSNQPQHF.

V and J are TRBV18 and TRBJ2-2; TCRdb calls TRBD1, which cannot be checked without DNA. Germline V CDR1 and CDR2: KGHSH, LQKENI. The CDR3 has 15 amino acids. CDR3 sequence reads: CASLQGLQNTGELFF.

This chain connects TRBV19 to TRBJ1-6. Germline CDR1 is LNHDA and CDR2 is SQIVND (reference sequence). The CDR3 is 14 residues long. The CDR3 here is CASNGFRNNSPLHF.

The chain recombines TRBV7-2 with TRBJ1-2; TCRdb designates TRBD1, a call that cannot be tested without DNA. The CDR3 is 16 residues long. Germline V gene data show CDR1 as SGHTA and CDR2 as FQGNSA. CDR3 in amino acids: CASSRTGPPLRYGYTF.

The chain carries TRBV5-1 and TRBJ1-4; TCRdb proposes TRBD1, but this gene call is untestable without DNA. CDR3 length: 14 amino acids. The V gene's germline CDR1 is SGHRS and CDR2 YFSETQ. Here the CDR3 reads CASRAGPTNEKLFF.

J is TRBJ1-2 and V is TRBV18; TCRdb indicates TRBD1, and absent DNA this call remains unverified. CDR3 length equals 13 residues. Germline V gene data show CDR1 as KGHSH and CDR2 as LQKENI. CDR3: CASSPQGLVGYTF.

The CDR3 spells CASSLEGTYRTSTDTQYF. The rearrangement joins TRBV5-1 to TRBJ2-3; TCRdb returns TRBD1, unconfirmable since there is no DNA. The CDR3 extends over 18 amino acids. Germline V gene data show CDR1 as SGHRS and CDR2 as YFSETQ.

The V gene is TRBV7-9, the J gene TRBJ2-4; TCRdb's D call, TRBD1, is unchecked because there is no DNA. This CDR3 is built from 14 residues. Germline values: CDR1 SEHNR, CDR2 FQNEAQ (reference sequence). The CDR3 reads CASSLGGSKNIQYF.

This chain connects TRBV6-1 to TRBJ2-1; the D call from TCRdb, TRBD2, cannot be confirmed without DNA. The CDR3 runs to 14 residues. CDR1 and CDR2 (germline): MNHNS, SASEGT. This chain's CDR3 is CASRRTGTSDEQFF.

The rearrangement joins TRBV3-1 to TRBJ2-3; TCRdb picks TRBD2, but there is no DNA to check that call. This CDR3 has 19 residues. Germline V gene sequence: CDR1 LGHDT, CDR2 YNNKEL (reference sequence). CDR3 sequence: CASSQAFTGLAGGTDTQYF.

This chain connects TRBV25-1 to TRBJ1-1. This CDR3 contains 13 residues. Germline loops: CDR1 MGHDK, CDR2 SYGVNS. The CDR3 sequence is CASSARRATEAFF.

The CDR3 loop is CASSQGFRDEQFF. The chain combines TRBV3-1 with TRBJ2-1. The CDR3 is made up of 13 amino acids. Looked up from germline, CDR1 is LGHDT and CDR2 is YNNKEL (reference sequence).

This chain connects TRBV7-3 to TRBJ1-4; without DNA, the TCRdb call of TRBD1 cannot be checked. The CDR3 runs 15 residues. Germline CDR1 is SGHTA and CDR2 is FQGTGA. CDR3 in amino acids: CASSLPGQPDEKLFF.

The chain recombines TRBV27 with TRBJ2-2; TCRdb's assignment of TRBD2 cannot be checked, as there is no DNA. In germline, CDR1 is MNHEY, CDR2 SMNVEV (reference sequence). The CDR3 is made up of 18 amino acids. The chain's CDR3 is CASSLYVGLASNTGELFF.

The chain couples TRBV12-3 or TRBV12-4 to TRBJ2-1. This CDR3 comprises 14 residues. CDR3 loop: CASSFLHGYNEQFF.

V usage is TRBV12-3 or TRBV12-4 and J usage is TRBJ2-4; the TCRdb call, TRBD2, lacks DNA for checking. This CDR3 comprises 14 residues. CDR3 sequence: CASSLQKRFVIQYF.

CDR3 protein: CASRLQGILAEAFF. The chain couples TRBV12-3 or TRBV12-4 to TRBJ1-1; the D gene TCRdb calls, TRBD1, cannot be checked with no DNA. The CDR3 extends over 14 amino acids.

The chain links TRBV20-1 to TRBJ2-5. Germline V CDR1 and CDR2: DFQATT, SNEGSKA (reference sequence). This CDR3 has 11 residues. The CDR3 here is CSARKDETQYF.

The J gene is TRBJ2-2, the V gene TRBV12-3 or TRBV12-4; TCRdb calls TRBD1, which cannot be checked without DNA. This CDR3 comprises 16 residues. The CDR3 region is CASSIRQGPNTGELFF.